One and the same sample provided the 26 T cell receptor beta chains below, sequenced in a study of blood T cell repertoires in COVID-19. Profiling relied on immunoSEQ multiplex PCR, and the TCRdb table lists in-frame clones only, not all of them. The data contain 180,000 or so clones, about 90% of them singletons. Sequenced: peripheral blood. The receptors were gathered from a middle-aged man with acute or convalescent COVID-19.

V gene TRBV7-3 combines with J gene TRBJ2-7, with 8 bases that match TRBD2. The germline V gene encodes CDR1 SGHTA and CDR2 FQGTGA. V shed 2 bases, J shed 6 bases, and the junction held 6 bases outside the gene matches. The CDR3 contains 14 residues. CDR3 loop: CASSLEREFGEQYF. The CDR3 nucleotides are TGTGCCAGCAGCTTAGAGCGGGAGTTTGGCGAGCAGTACTTC. The full variable domain, completed using reference TRBV7-3 and TRBJ2-7, is GAGVSQTPSNKVTEKGKYVELRCDPISGHTALYWYRQSLGQGPEFLIYFQGTGAADDSGLPNDRFFAVRPEGSVSTLKIQRTERGDSAVYLCASSLEREFGEQYFGPGTRLTVT.

This clone was seen once. The chain combines TRBV5-1 with TRBJ2-7; the match to TRBD2 covers 7 bases. The CDR3 runs to 15 residues. CDR1 is SGHRS, CDR2 YFSETQ, per germline. V gave up 0 bases and J gave up 2 bases; unmatched junction bases: 5. This CDR3 is CASSLVPSGTYEQYF. The CDR3 DNA follows: TGCGCCAGCAGCTTGGTCCCTAGCGGTACCTACGAGCAGTACTTC.

With regard to this clone: At one end, the junction sequence differs from germline, possibly due to a read error. The chain couples TRBV10-1 to TRBJ2-7; D uncertain. Per germline, CDR1 WNHNN and CDR2 SYGVQD (reference sequence). The CDR3 runs 8 residues. CDR3 bases: TGCGCCCGCTCCTCGCCCGGGTGG. Its protein product is CARSSPGW.

The CDR3 is CASSGQGSSVEKLFF. CDR3 in DNA: TGCGCCAGCAGCGGACAGGGGTCGTCGGTGGAAAAACTGTTTTTT. The V and J genes are TRBV5-1 and TRBJ1-4; 9 positions match TRBD1. Germline V CDR1 and CDR2: SGHRS, YFSETQ. V dropped 4 bases and J dropped 8; count of bases not matched to a gene: 9. There are 15 residues in the CDR3.

DNA of the CDR3: TGTGCCAGCAGTCCCCCCGAGGGTGCGGCTTTCTTT. This encodes CASSPPEGAAFF. The chain uses TRBV6-5 and TRBJ1-1; D unresolved. V was cut by 5 bases and J by 11 bases, with 15 bases left in between. This CDR3 has 12 amino acids. CDR1 MNHEY and CDR2 SVGAGI come from the germline V gene.

This chain links TRBV4-1 with TRBJ2-2; D not resolved. Deletions cut 3 bases from V and 3 bases from J, with 2 bases between. The CDR3 is 12 residues long. Germline V gene sequence: CDR1 MGHRA, CDR2 YSYEKL. The CDR3 loop reads CASSHYTGELFF. In DNA form, the CDR3 reads TGCGCCAGCAGCCACTACACCGGGGAGCTGTTTTTT.

The chain uses TRBV4-3 and TRBJ1-2; TRBD1 might be the D (6 bases). V was pared by 1 base and J by 6 bases, with 12 bases between. The CDR3 length is 14 residues. The germline CDR1 and CDR2 sequences are LGHNA and YSLEER. CDR3 loop: CASSQGVRGDGYTF. The CDR3 DNA is TGCGCCAGCAGCCAAGGCGTCAGGGGTGATGGCTACACCTTC.

The gene calls are TRBV24-1 and TRBJ2-2; D remains ambiguous. From germline, CDR1 is KGHDR and CDR2 SFDVKD. The CDR3 runs 18 residues. The ends were cut back, 0 bases at V and 2 bases at J, with 15 bases in the middle. The CDR3 sequence is CATSDLSTSPRNTGELFF. In DNA, the CDR3 is TGTGCCACCAGTGATTTGAGTACAAGTCCTAGAAACACCGGGGAGCTGTTTTTT.

This chain uses TRBV9 with TRBJ1-1; TRBD1 is a possible D gene (6 bases). Germline assignment: CDR1 SGDLS and CDR2 YYNGEE. The CDR3 is 16 residues long. V dropped 3 bases and J dropped 4 bases, with 19 bases sitting between them. The CDR3 DNA follows: TGTGCCAGCAGCGCCCGACAGGAGCCTTTCGGCACTGAAGCTTTCTTT. Protein sequence: CASSARQEPFGTEAFF.

V and J are TRBV5-1 and TRBJ2-2; D might be TRBD2 (5 bases). CDR1 and CDR2 (germline): SGHRS, YFSETQ. Between the trimmed V and J ends, which lost 3 bases and 3 bases, there was a span of 9 bases. The CDR3 has 14 amino acids. CDR3 nucleotides: TGCGCCAGCAGCTGGGCGGGCGACACCGGGGAGCTGTTTTTT. The encoded protein is CASSWAGDTGELFF.

The CDR3 region is CASTGDLYNEQFF. The CDR3 DNA reads TGTGCCAGCACAGGGGACCTATACAATGAGCAGTTCTTC. The genes are TRBV27 and TRBJ2-1, with a possible D match to TRBD1 (6 bases). V lost 7 bases and J lost 4, with 11 bases in between. Germline CDR1 reads MNHEY; CDR2 reads SMNVEV (reference sequence). The CDR3 sequence is 13 residues long.

The V gene is TRBV5-1, the J gene TRBJ1-2; D may be TRBD1 (5 bases). The CDR3 extends over 14 amino acids. Trimming shortened V by 8 bases and J by 0 bases, and 14 bases separated the two germline ends. Germline V CDR1 and CDR2: SGHRS, YFSETQ. The CDR3 bases are TGCGCCAGTAGAGACAGCCTTTCTAACTATGGCTACACCTTC. It is translated as CASRDSLSNYGYTF.

V usage is TRBV5-4 and J usage is TRBJ1-4; D uncertain. V was shortened by 0 bases and J by 3 bases, with 9 bases between the two germline ends. The CDR3 is made up of 15 amino acids. Germline V gene sequence: CDR1 SGHNT, CDR2 YYREEE (reference sequence). CDR3 protein: CASSLGPDANEKLFF. CDR3 in DNA: TGTGCCAGCAGCTTGGGGCCAGATGCTAATGAAAAACTGTTTTTT.

The CDR3 nucleotides are TGTGCCAGCAGTTACTCGGACAGGTTGGATACCTACGAGCAGTACGTC. Amino acids: CASSYSDRLDTYEQYV. The chain couples TRBV6-6 to TRBJ2-7; 7 bases match TRBD1. J was trimmed by 2 bases and V by 0 bases; bases with no gene match: 7. This CDR3 comprises 16 residues. Germline CDR1 reads MNHNY; CDR2 reads SVGAGI (reference sequence).

This clone has a single count. The gene calls are TRBV15 and TRBJ2-7; 8 bases agree with TRBD1. This CDR3 region has 15 residues. The V and J ends lost 1 base and 2 bases, in that order; junction bases with no gene match: 4. The germline gives CDR1 LNHNV, CDR2 YYDKDF (reference sequence). Here the CDR3 reads CATSRGRTGTYEQYF. The CDR3 coding sequence is TGTGCCACCAGCAGAGGCCGGACAGGGACCTACGAGCAGTACTTC.

The V gene is TRBV27, the J gene TRBJ2-1; D remains unclear. The V end was cut by 8 bases, the J end by 5 bases, with 16 bases between. The CDR3 consists of 14 residues. Germline-derived CDR1 and CDR2 are MNHEY and SMNVEV (reference sequence). In DNA form, the CDR3 reads TGTGCCAGCCGCTCCATGGAGAACCACAATGAGCAGTTCTTC. As protein: CASRSMENHNEQFF.

V and J are TRBV13 and TRBJ2-7; maybe TRBD2 (5 bases). Trimming removed 5 bases from V and 4 bases from J, with 12 bases in between. Germline CDR1 is PRHDT and CDR2 is FYEKMQ (reference sequence). This CDR3 is 13 amino acids long. Written as DNA, the CDR3 is TGTGCCAGCAGCCTATCGGACTTTTACGAGCAGTACTTC. Translating gives CASSLSDFYEQYF.

The chain couples TRBV24-1 to TRBJ2-5; TRBD2 matches 11 bases. J lost 5 bases, V lost 5 bases, and 9 bases had no gene match. The germline V gene has CDR1 KGHDR and CDR2 SFDVKD. The length of the CDR3 is 16 residues. The CDR3 protein is CATSAGVAGGLETQYF. Here the CDR3 DNA reads TGTGCCACCAGTGCGGGGGTAGCGGGGGGGCTTGAGACCCAGTACTTC.

V and J are TRBV3-1 (or the pseudogene TRBV3-2) and TRBJ2-7; weak D call: TRBD1 (5 bases). The CDR3 extends over 16 amino acids. Germline V CDR1 and CDR2: LGHDT, YNNKEL (reference sequence). V gave up 0 bases and J gave up 5 bases, with 17 bases separating them. The CDR3 DNA reads TGTGCCAGCAGCCAAGATCCCAGGCAGGGCTGGCACGAGCAGTACTTC. It codes for CASSQDPRQGWHEQYF.

The V call is TRBV7-3, the J call TRBJ2-3; 9 bases agree with TRBD2. The germline CDR1 and CDR2 sequences are SGHTA and FQGTGA. Trimming cost V 5 bases and J 2 bases; bases outside gene matches: 8. This CDR3 comprises 16 residues. The CDR3 here is CASSPGASGDTDTQYF. The CDR3 DNA is TGTGCCAGCAGCCCCGGGGCTAGCGGGGACACAGATACGCAGTATTTT.

The J gene is TRBJ1-6, the V gene TRBV6-2 or TRBV6-3; a weak D match, TRBD1 (6 bases). V lost 2 bases and J 7 bases, leaving 9 bases between the germline ends. The CDR3 consists of 14 residues. Looked up from germline, CDR1 is MNHEY and CDR2 is SVGEGT. Here the CDR3 reads CASSYGTRNSPLHF. CDR3 sequence (DNA): TGTGCCAGCAGTTACGGGACAAGGAATTCACCCCTCCACTTT.

The V call is TRBV7-8, the J call TRBJ2-7; possible D gene TRBD1, 6 bases. CDR1 and CDR2 from the germline V gene are SGHVS and FQNEAQ. The V end lost 0 bases, the J end lost 3 bases, and 18 bases lay between the germline ends. The CDR3 sequence is 17 residues long. The chain's CDR3 is CASSLAVTDRPGYEQYV. In DNA form, the CDR3 reads TGTGCCAGCAGCTTAGCGGTGACCGACAGGCCTGGCTACGAGCAGTACGTC.

This chain connects TRBV7-3 to TRBJ2-7, with D possibly TRBD2 on 6 matching bases. This CDR3 has 13 amino acids. The V gene lost 2 bases and the J gene lost 5 bases, with 10 bases spanning the gap. The germline V gene encodes CDR1 SGHTA and CDR2 FQGTGA. As DNA, the CDR3 is TGTGCCAGCAGCTTAGGAGGGGCAGACGAGCAGTACTTC. Translating gives CASSLGGADEQYF.

The chain employs TRBV11-2 and TRBJ2-1, with 14 bases identical to TRBD2. The V segment lost 5 bases and the J segment 1 base; nucleotides outside the gene matches: 1. The V gene's germline CDR1 is SGHAT and CDR2 FQNNGV. The CDR3 has 16 amino acids. The CDR3 region is CASSGLAGGSYNEQFF. The CDR3 nucleotides read TGTGCCAGCAGCGGACTAGCGGGGGGTTCCTACAATGAGCAGTTCTTC.

As for this clone: In the same sample, other DNA sequences code for this CDR3. J is TRBJ2-7 and V is TRBV5-6, with TRBD2 as a possible D gene (5 bases). The CDR3 consists of 14 residues. The V gene's germline CDR1 is SGHDT and CDR2 YYEEEE. Trimming took 4 bases from V and 0 from J, leaving 11 bases between them. The DNA of the CDR3 is TGTGCCAGCAGCCCAGGACTTAACTCCTACGAGCAGTACTTC. Protein product: CASSPGLNSYEQYF.

A few counts support this clone. Its ends do not fully match the called genes, so a read error is possible. The chain uses TRBV5-6 and TRBJ1-2; TRBD1 might be the D (6 bases). The CDR3 has 15 residues. Germline V CDR1 and CDR2: SGHDT, YYEEEE. CDR3 nucleotide sequence: TGTGCCAGCAGTTTGGTCACAGGGTTTAACTATGGCTACACCTTC. Translated, it gives CASSLVTGFNYGYTF.